The sequence of this T cell receptor beta chain was determined in a study of blood T cell repertoires in COVID-19. In the study overall: COVID-19 samples collected from the United States, Italy and Spain covered acute and convalescent phases. Sources were T cells, B-cell-depleted T cells, or PBMCs; the material itself was cDNA or gDNA.

All enrollees were about 18 to 89 years old and from 20 to 30 US areas. J lost 8 bases, V lost 7 bases, and 7 bases had no gene match. CDR3 length: 13 residues. The germline CDR1 and CDR2 sequences are ENHRY and SYGVKD. The table lists this clone with a count of one. Produced via immunoSEQ multiplex PCR; TCRdb's table is partial and in-frame only. The table has nearly 250,000 clones, around 85% seen once; the top ten hold about 9.1%. This sequence was found in a woman aged 50 to 60 with acute COVID-19. The chain links TRBV10-3 to TRBJ1-2, with 10 bases lining up with TRBD1. The sequenced sample was PBMCs or T cells enriched from blood (not recorded which). The CDR3 here is CAIKGQGVEGYTF. In DNA form, the CDR3 reads TGTGCCATCAAAGGACAGGGGGTAGAAGGCTACACCTTC.